A selection of T cell receptor beta chains follows, all from one sample in a study of blood T cell repertoires in COVID-19. The table came from immunoSEQ multiplex PCR; TCRdb's copy has only in-frame clones and leaves some out. Counted here are a few hundred thousand clones, about 87% occurring once; the ten biggest clones make up less than 3%. The sequenced material came from PBMCs or T cells enriched from blood (not recorded which). Receptors originate from a woman aged 45-65 years who had recovered from COVID-19. Each CDR3 is given with its conserved first and last residue. The D gene is left open where the match is weak. Rows may omit the clone size; those that give it use once, few, many or a size class.

clone_size	j_call	v_call	d_call	cdr3_nt	cdr3_aa
-	TRBJ1-5	TRBV28	-	TGTGCCAGCAGTTTAGGCCAGATATTTAGCAATCAGCCCCAGCATTTT	CASSLGQIFSNQPQHF
-	TRBJ1-4	TRBV28	TRBD1	TGTGCCAGCATGACAGGGTTTAATAGGGAAAAACTGTTTTTT	CASMTGFNREKLFF
-	TRBJ2-3	TRBV6-5	TRBD1	TGTGCCAGCAGTTACGGGGCAGGGGGTACAGATACGCAGTATTTT	CASSYGAGGTDTQYF
-	TRBJ1-6	TRBV5-1	TRBD1	TGCGCCAGCAGCTCTGGACAGGGGGAGTCACCCCTCCACTTT	CASSSGQGESPLHF
once	TRBJ2-1	TRBV7-8	TRBD2	TGTGCCAGCTTACTTACAGCGGGAGTAAATGAGCAGTTCTTC	CASLLTAGVNEQFF
-	TRBJ2-5	TRBV5-4	TRBD1	TGTGCCAGCAGCCCGGGGACAGGAGAAGTACAAGAGACCCAGTACTTC	CASSPGTGEVQETQYF
-	TRBJ1-5	TRBV28	TRBD1	TGTGCCAGCAGCCCGCAGGGACAGGCTTATAGCAATCAGCCCCAGCATTTT	CASSPQGQAYSNQPQHF
-	TRBJ1-2	TRBV30	-	TGTGCCTGGAGTGTAAGCAGGAGGGGCTACACCTTC	CAWSVSRRGYTF
-	TRBJ1-1	TRBV9	-	TGTGCCAGCAGCGGGAACAGCGGTGTGGCTTTCTTT	CASSGNSGVAFF
-	TRBJ2-3	TRBV5-4	-	TGTGCCAGCAGCTTGCTAATAGGAGGCGGCACAGATACGCAGTATTTT	CASSLLIGGGTDTQYF
-	TRBJ1-1	TRBV30	-	TGTGCCTGGAGCATGCCAGGGGAAGCTTTCTTT	CAWSMPGEAFF
-	TRBJ1-5	TRBV4-1	-	TGCGCCAGCAGCCGACAGGACCTGGCCAATCAGCCCCAGCATTTT	CASSRQDLANQPQHF
-	TRBJ2-1	TRBV11-2	-	TGTGCCAGCAGCTTAGGTCACGGAGGGTTCTATGAGCAGTTCTTC	CASSLGHGGFYEQFF
-	TRBJ1-2	TRBV19	TRBD1	TGTGCCAGTAGCACGGGACAGGGAGGTGCCTATGGCTACACCTTC	CASSTGQGGAYGYTF
once	TRBJ1-5	TRBV6-5	-	TGTGCCAGCACCTTAACAGGGACCGGTCAGCCCCAGCATTTT	CASTLTGTGQPQHF
-	TRBJ2-3	TRBV7-9	TRBD1	TGTGCCAGCAGCCGACAGGGTTTCTCAGATACGCAGTATTTT	CASSRQGFSDTQYF
-	TRBJ2-1	TRBV2	-	TGTGCCAGCAACCCGGGGAGTAATGAGCAGTTCTTC	CASNPGSNEQFF
few	TRBJ1-4	TRBV11-2	-	TGTGCCAGCAGAGACACCCGACAATCTACGGAAAAACTGTTTTTT	CASRDTRQSTEKLFF
-	TRBJ1-5	TRBV13	TRBD1	TGTGCCAGCAGCTTTGGGGGACAGCAGCGCATCAATCAGCCCCAGCATTTT	CASSFGGQQRINQPQHF
-	TRBJ1-2	TRBV5-6	TRBD1	TGTGCCAGCAGCTTAGGACAGGGTAACTATGGCTACACCTTC	CASSLGQGNYGYTF
-	TRBJ2-7	TRBV10-3	TRBD2	TGTGCCATCAGTGAAGGACTAGCGGGAGAGATCGAGCAGTACTTC	CAISEGLAGEIEQYF
-	TRBJ1-2	TRBV18	TRBD1	TGTGCCAGCTCGTTACAGGGACAGGCAGGATATGGCTACACCTTC	CASSLQGQAGYGYTF
-	TRBJ2-7	TRBV27	-	TGTGCCAGCAGTTTAACCTACTCCTACGAGCAGTACTTC	CASSLTYSYEQYF
-	TRBJ1-2	TRBV7-9	TRBD1	TGTGCCAGCAGGCCCGTCGACAGGGCCTTCCACTATGGCTACACCTTC	CASRPVDRAFHYGYTF
-	TRBJ2-6	TRBV7-2	-	TGTGCCAGCAGCTTAGCCCCCCATTTAACTCGCTCTGGGGCCAACGTCCTGACTTTC	CASSLAPHLTRSGANVLTF
-	TRBJ2-1	TRBV4-1	TRBD2	TGCGCCAGCAGCCCTAGCGGGAGCTCCTACAATGAGCAGTTCTTC	CASSPSGSSYNEQFF
-	TRBJ2-1	TRBV5-4	-	TGTGCCAGCAGCAATCAGCAGGGATCTGATGAGCAGTTCTTC	CASSNQQGSDEQFF
-	TRBJ1-2	TRBV5-1	-	TGCGCCAGCAGCTTGGTCGGGGGGCCGGAGTCTAACTATGGCTACACCTTC	CASSLVGGPESNYGYTF
-	TRBJ1-5	TRBV2	-	TGTGCCAGCGGACGGGGAAGCCAGCCCCAGCATTTT	CASGRGSQPQHF
-	TRBJ1-2	TRBV28	TRBD1	TGTGCCAGCAGTTTCACGGACAGGGTCCATGGCTACACCTTC	CASSFTDRVHGYTF
-	TRBJ1-2	TRBV7-9	TRBD1	TGTGCCAGCAGCTCTTGGACAGGGTTTGACTATGGCTACACCTTC	CASSSWTGFDYGYTF
few	TRBJ1-2	TRBV4-1	TRBD1	TGCGCCAGCAGCCGTATCGGGACAGGGGATGGCTACACCTTC	CASSRIGTGDGYTF
-	TRBJ2-1	TRBV25-1	TRBD2	TGTGCCAGCAGTACTAGCGGGAACTACAATGAGCAGTTCTTC	CASSTSGNYNEQFF
-	TRBJ2-2	TRBV11-2	TRBD2	TGTGCCAGCAGCTTACTGGGACTGGCGGGAGTTTCCGGGGAGCTGTTTTTT	CASSLLGLAGVSGELFF
-	TRBJ1-1	TRBV5-1	-	TGCGCCAGCAGCTTGGTTATCGGGGGCACTGAAGCTTTCTTT	CASSLVIGGTEAFF
-	TRBJ1-1	TRBV28	-	TGTGCCAGCAGTTTTACGGGTGAAGCTTTCTTT	CASSFTGEAFF
-	TRBJ2-5	TRBV4-3	-	TGCGCCAGCAGCCACGGAAGAGCGGGAGAGACCCAGTACTTC	CASSHGRAGETQYF
-	TRBJ1-2	TRBV19	-	TGTGCCAGTAGTATTCAGGGGAAGCGTAACTATGGCTACACCTTC	CASSIQGKRNYGYTF
-	TRBJ1-1	TRBV7-9	-	TGTGCCAGCAGCTTAAACGCGGGGACCACTGAAGCTTTCTTT	CASSLNAGTTEAFF
-	TRBJ2-7	TRBV15	TRBD1	TGTGCCACCAGCAGTGAGGGGACAGGCGCCTACGAGCAGTACTTC	CATSSEGTGAYEQYF
-	TRBJ2-7	TRBV28	TRBD2	TGTGCCAGCAGTTTAGCGGGAGGGGTCCACGAGCAGTACTTC	CASSLAGGVHEQYF
-	TRBJ1-6	TRBV7-9	-	TGTGCCAGCAGCCCCGACTTGTTCACCTATAATTCACCCCTCCACTTT	CASSPDLFTYNSPLHF
-	TRBJ1-1	TRBV13	-	TGTGCCTACCGGTGGGGAGCGAACACTGAAGCTTTCTTT	CAYRWGANTEAFF
-	TRBJ1-1	TRBV28	-	TGTGCCAGCAGAGGCGGGAGGATTATGAACACTGAAGCTTTCTTT	CASRGGRIMNTEAFF
-	TRBJ2-1	TRBV6-2/TRBV6-3	TRBD2	TGTGCCAGCAGTTACCAAAGACTAGCCGGTGAGCAGTTCTTC	CASSYQRLAGEQFF
-	TRBJ2-7	TRBV27	-	TGTGCCAGCAGTGCTCCATTGACTGGAAGCTCCTACGAGCAGTACTTC	CASSAPLTGSSYEQYF
-	TRBJ2-7	TRBV29-1	-	TGCAGCGTTGAAGTTGCGCTAATGGGAGTGGACGAGCAGTACTTC	CSVEVALMGVDEQYF